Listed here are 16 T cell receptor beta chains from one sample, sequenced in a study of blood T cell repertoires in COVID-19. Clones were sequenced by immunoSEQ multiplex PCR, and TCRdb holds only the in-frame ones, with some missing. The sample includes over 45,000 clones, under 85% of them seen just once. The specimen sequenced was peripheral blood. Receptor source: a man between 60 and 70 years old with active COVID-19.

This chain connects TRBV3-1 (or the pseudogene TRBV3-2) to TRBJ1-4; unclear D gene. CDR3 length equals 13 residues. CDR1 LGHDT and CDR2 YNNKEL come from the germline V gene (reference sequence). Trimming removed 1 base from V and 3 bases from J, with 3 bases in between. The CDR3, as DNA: TGTGCCAGCAGCCAAGGAGCTAATGAAAAACTGTTTTTT. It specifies CASSQGANEKLFF.

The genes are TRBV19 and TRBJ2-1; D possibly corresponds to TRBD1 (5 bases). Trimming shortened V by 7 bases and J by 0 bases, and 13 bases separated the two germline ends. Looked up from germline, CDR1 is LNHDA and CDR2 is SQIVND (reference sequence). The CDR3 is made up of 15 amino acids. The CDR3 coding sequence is TGTGCCAGTAATTCAGGGATGAGCTCCTACAATGAGCAGTTCTTC. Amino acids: CASNSGMSSYNEQFF.

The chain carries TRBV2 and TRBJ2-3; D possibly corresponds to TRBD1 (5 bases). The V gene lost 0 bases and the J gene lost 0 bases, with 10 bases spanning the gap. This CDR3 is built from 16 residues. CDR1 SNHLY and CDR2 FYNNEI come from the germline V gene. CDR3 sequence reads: CASSEAYRRSTDTQYF. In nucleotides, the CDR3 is TGTGCCAGCAGTGAAGCTTACAGGCGAAGCACAGATACGCAGTATTTT.

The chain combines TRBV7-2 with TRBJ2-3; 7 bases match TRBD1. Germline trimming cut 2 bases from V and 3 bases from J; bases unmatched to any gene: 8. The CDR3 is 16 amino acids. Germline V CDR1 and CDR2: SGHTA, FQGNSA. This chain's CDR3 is CASSLRTGDLTDTQYF. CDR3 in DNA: TGTGCCAGCAGCTTAAGAACAGGGGATTTGACAGATACGCAGTATTTT. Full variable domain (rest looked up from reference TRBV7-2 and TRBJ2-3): GAGVSQSPSNKVTEKGKDVELRCDPISGHTALYWYRQSLGQGLEFLIYFQGNSAPDKSGLPSDRFSAERTGGSVSTLTIQRTQQEDSAVYLCASSLRTGDLTDTQYFGPGTRLTVL.

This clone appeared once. The CDR3 protein is CASSFAASGFYNEQFF. The CDR3 bases are TGTGCCAGCAGCTTCGCGGCTAGCGGGTTTTACAATGAGCAGTTCTTC. This sequence joins TRBV13 and TRBJ2-1, with TRBD2 matching 8 bases. Germline V lookup: CDR1 PRHDT, CDR2 FYEKMQ (reference sequence). Trimming cost V 3 bases and J 4 bases; bases outside gene matches: 8. This CDR3 spans 16 amino acids.

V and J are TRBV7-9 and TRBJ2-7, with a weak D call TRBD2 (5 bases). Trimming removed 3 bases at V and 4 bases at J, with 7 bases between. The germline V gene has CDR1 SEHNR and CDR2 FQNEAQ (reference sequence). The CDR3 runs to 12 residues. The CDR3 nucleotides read TGTGCCAGCAGCTTTTGGGAGTACGAGCAGTACTTC. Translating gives CASSFWEYEQYF.

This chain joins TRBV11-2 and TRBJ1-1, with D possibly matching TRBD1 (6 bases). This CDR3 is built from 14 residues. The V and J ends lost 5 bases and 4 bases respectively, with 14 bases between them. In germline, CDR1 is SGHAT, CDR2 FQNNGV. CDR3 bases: TGTGCCAGCAGCCTTAGGGGGATGGGCACTGAAGCTTTCTTT. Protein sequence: CASSLRGMGTEAFF.

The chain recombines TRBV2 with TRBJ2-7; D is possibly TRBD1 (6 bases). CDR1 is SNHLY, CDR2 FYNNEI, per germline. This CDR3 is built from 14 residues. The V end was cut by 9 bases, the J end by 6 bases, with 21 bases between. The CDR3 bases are TGTGCCAGTAAAAAACAGGGTTTTTTAACCGAGCAGTACTTC. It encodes CASKKQGFLTEQYF.

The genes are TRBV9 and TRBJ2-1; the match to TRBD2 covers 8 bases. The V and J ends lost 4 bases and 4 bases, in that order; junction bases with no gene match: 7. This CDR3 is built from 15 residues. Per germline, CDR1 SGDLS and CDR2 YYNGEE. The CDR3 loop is CASSTGLATYNEQFF. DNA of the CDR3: TGTGCCAGCAGCACCGGACTAGCAACATACAATGAGCAGTTCTTC. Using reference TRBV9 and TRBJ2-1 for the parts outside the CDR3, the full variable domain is DSGVTQTPKHLITATGQRVTLRCSPRSGDLSVYWYQQSLDQGLQFLIQYYNGEERAKGNILERFSAQQFPDLHSELNLSSLELGDSALYFCASSTGLATYNEQFFGPGTRLTVL.

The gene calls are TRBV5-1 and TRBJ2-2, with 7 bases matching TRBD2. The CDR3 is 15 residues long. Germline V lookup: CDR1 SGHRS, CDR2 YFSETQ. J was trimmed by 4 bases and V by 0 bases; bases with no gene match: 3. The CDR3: CASSLGPGGTGELFF. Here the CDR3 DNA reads TGCGCCAGCAGCTTGGGACCGGGGGGCACCGGGGAGCTGTTTTTT. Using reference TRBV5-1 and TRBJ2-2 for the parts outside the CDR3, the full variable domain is KAGVTQTPRYLIKTRGQQVTLSCSPISGHRSVSWYQQTPGQGLQFLFEYFSETQRNKGNFPGRFSGRQFSNSRSEMNVSTLELGDSALYLCASSLGPGGTGELFFGEGSRLTVL.

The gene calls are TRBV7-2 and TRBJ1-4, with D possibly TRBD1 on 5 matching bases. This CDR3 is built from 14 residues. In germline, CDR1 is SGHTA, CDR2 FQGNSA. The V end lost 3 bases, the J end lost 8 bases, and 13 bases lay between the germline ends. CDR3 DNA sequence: TGTGCCAGCAGCTTCGTCGGGGGACGGGAAAAACTGTTTTTT. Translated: CASSFVGGREKLFF.

The CDR3 nucleotides read TGTGCCAGCAGCCATCGACTAGCGGGAGATCACACCGGGGAGCTGTTTTTT. It translates to CASSHRLAGDHTGELFF. The chain carries TRBV3-1 (or the pseudogene TRBV3-2) and TRBJ2-2; 12 bases are shared with TRBD2. V was clipped by 3 bases and J by 3 bases; unmatched bases: 5. Looked up from germline, CDR1 is LGHDT and CDR2 is YNNKEL (reference sequence). The CDR3 loop spans 17 amino acids.

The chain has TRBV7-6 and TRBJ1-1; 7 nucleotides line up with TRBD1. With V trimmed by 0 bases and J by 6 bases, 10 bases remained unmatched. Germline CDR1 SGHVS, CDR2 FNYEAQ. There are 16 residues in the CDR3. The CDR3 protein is CASSLATGTVEPEAFF. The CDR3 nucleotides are TGTGCCAGCAGCTTAGCAACAGGGACAGTCGAGCCTGAAGCTTTCTTT.

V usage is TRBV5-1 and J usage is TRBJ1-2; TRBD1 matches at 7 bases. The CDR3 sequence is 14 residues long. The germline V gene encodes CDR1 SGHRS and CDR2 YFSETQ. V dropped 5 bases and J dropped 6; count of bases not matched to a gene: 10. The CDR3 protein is CASRGIDRANGYTF. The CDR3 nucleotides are TGCGCCAGCAGGGGGATTGACAGGGCCAATGGCTACACCTTC.

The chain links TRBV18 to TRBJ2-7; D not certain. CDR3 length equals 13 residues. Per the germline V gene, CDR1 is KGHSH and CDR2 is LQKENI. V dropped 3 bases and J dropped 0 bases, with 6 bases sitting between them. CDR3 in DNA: TGTGCCAGCTCACCCTGGAGCTCCTACGAGCAGTACTTC. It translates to CASSPWSSYEQYF. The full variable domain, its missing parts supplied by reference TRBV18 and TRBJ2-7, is NAGVMQNPRHLVRRRGQEARLRCSPMKGHSHVYWYRQLPEEGLKFMVYLQKENIIDESGMPKERFSAEFPKEGPSILRIQQVVRGDSAAYFCASSPWSSYEQYFGPGTRLTVT.

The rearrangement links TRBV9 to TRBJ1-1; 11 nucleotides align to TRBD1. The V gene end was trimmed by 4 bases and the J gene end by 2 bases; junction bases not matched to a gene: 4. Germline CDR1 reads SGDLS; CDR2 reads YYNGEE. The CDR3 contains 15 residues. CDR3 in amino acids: CASSPGQGVNTEAFF. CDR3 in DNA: TGTGCCAGCAGCCCGGGACAGGGGGTTAACACTGAAGCTTTCTTT. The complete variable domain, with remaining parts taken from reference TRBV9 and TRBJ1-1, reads DSGVTQTPKHLITATGQRVTLRCSPRSGDLSVYWYQQSLDQGLQFLIQYYNGEERAKGNILERFSAQQFPDLHSELNLSSLELGDSALYFCASSPGQGVNTEAFFGQGTRLTVV.